This T cell receptor (beta chain) was found in a study of beta chain features in type 1 diabetes. Notes on this clone: Its cognate antigen is unknown.

General study findings and limits: Researchers report that Type 1 diabetes patients had moderately but significantly shorter TCRB CDR3s across all four CD4+ subsets. Naive, central memory and regulatory TCRB repertoires appeared more similar among patients than healthy donors.

CDR1 SGHTA and CDR2 FQGNSA come from the germline V gene. This CDR3 region has 13 residues. The J segment lost 7 bases and the V segment lost 6 bases, leaving 9 bases of the junction unmatched. Expressed TCRB transcripts were sequenced after all isolated RNA was converted to cDNA. Measured with immunoSEQ multiplex PCR; TCRdb has only the in-frame clones, and not every one. The sample yields hundreds of thousands of clones, 15% to 19% seen once. Sequencing was performed on naive CD4+ T cells from blood. The clonotype was recovered from a man aged 18 to 35 in good health. The chain recombines TRBV7-2 with TRBJ2-7, with 7 bases matching TRBD2. The CDR3 nucleotides are TGTGCCAGCAGGCCAACGGGGGGAAGAGAGCAGTACTTC. Protein product: CASRPTGGREQYF.